These T cell receptor beta chains were read from a single sample in a study of blood T cell repertoires in COVID-19. Data came from immunoSEQ multiplex PCR; TCRdb stores just in-frame clones and leaves some out. The sample shows some 120,000 clones, about 90% of them seen only once. Sequencing was performed on peripheral blood. The receptor source for this set is a woman aged 55-70 years with acute or convalescent COVID-19. Each CDR3 is given without its conserved first and last residue. The order of the fields is D gene, J gene, V gene, CDR3 protein. A D gene is named only where the DNA matches it firmly.

>NA|TRBJ1-1|TRBV18
ASSPGGGQNTEAF
>NA|TRBJ1-6|TRBV3-1/TRBV3-2
ASSLGRAYNSPLH
>NA|TRBJ1-5|TRBV6-1
ASSEGRANQPQH
>TRBD2|TRBJ2-1|TRBV5-1
ASSGKGLAGGGSYNEQF
>NA|TRBJ1-1|TRBV18
ASSPSSRTLNTEAF
>NA|TRBJ2-1|TRBV12-3/TRBV12-4
ASRPSVYNEQF
>NA|TRBJ2-1|TRBV12-3/TRBV12-4
ASSLPSFNEQF
>NA|TRBJ1-2|TRBV25-1
ASSDTRPDTNYGYT
>NA|TRBJ1-1|TRBV15
ATSRDNGRMEAF
>TRBD2|TRBJ2-5|TRBV5-1
ASSLAGGPFQETQY
>NA|TRBJ2-2|TRBV11-2
ASHKELYTGELF
>TRBD1|TRBJ1-1|TRBV19
ASSQRTGGGGRLNTEAF
>NA|TRBJ2-1|TRBV5-4
ASTMGSTGSYNEQF
>NA|TRBJ1-1|TRBV27
ASSLSAGPGTEAF
>NA|TRBJ1-2|TRBV25-1
ASSLGGRYGYT
>TRBD2|TRBJ2-7|TRBV2
ASSTTSGFSYEQY
>TRBD2|TRBJ2-2|TRBV5-1
ASSLRASGNGGELF
>NA|TRBJ1-6|TRBV7-8
ASSLDRNSPLH
>TRBD1|TRBJ1-1|TRBV6-5
ASRPTGGGTEAF
>TRBD2|TRBJ2-1|TRBV25-1
ASTPSGGHNEQF
>NA|TRBJ1-5|TRBV27
ASSPLGGQIGFMGNQPQH
>NA|TRBJ1-6|TRBV3-1/TRBV3-2
ASSPQQGSSPLH
>NA|TRBJ2-2|TRBV3-1/TRBV3-2
ASSRRDLPTGELF
>TRBD1|TRBJ1-4|TRBV4-2
ASSQTGVGDEKLF
>TRBD2|TRBJ2-1|TRBV7-2
ASSLGGTSGRRNEQF
>NA|TRBJ2-5|TRBV25-1
ASSEPRAYQETQY
>TRBD2|TRBJ2-3|TRBV7-9
ASTHPLGLAGVTQY
>TRBD1|TRBJ2-7|TRBV5-1
ASHLGTGSSYEQY
>NA|TRBJ1-4|TRBV2
ASMGRNEKLF
>NA|TRBJ1-2|TRBV14
ASSQVGVYGYT
>TRBD1|TRBJ2-1|TRBV10-3
ATQWGQEDEQF
>TRBD1|TRBJ1-3|TRBV19
ASSIERGQGFGNTIY
>TRBD1|TRBJ1-2|TRBV18
ASSQGGESYGYT
>NA|TRBJ1-1|TRBV6-1
ASSEVREAF
>TRBD1|TRBJ1-1|TRBV6-1
ASSDYRGNTEAF
>TRBD1|TRBJ1-2|TRBV27
ASRRDRGDYGYT
>NA|TRBJ1-2|TRBV25-1
ASSTGTYGYT
>TRBD2|TRBJ2-1|TRBV10-2
ASGTPSGSLRDEQF
>NA|TRBJ1-1|TRBV11-3
ASSLGGRVPEAF
>NA|TRBJ2-4|TRBV6-6
ASSPLGSPLAKNIQY
>NA|TRBJ2-4|TRBV11-2
ASSFIPASAKNIQY
>NA|TRBJ2-3|TRBV1
TSSQDWREFQGKADTQY
>NA|TRBJ2-5|TRBV19
ASSIRAEVRETQY
>TRBD2|TRBJ2-7|TRBV5-4
ASGRGGSYEQY
>TRBD2|TRBJ2-7|TRBV7-2
ASSATRTSGSSYEQY
>TRBD2|TRBJ2-1|TRBV4-2
ASSQGGRGYNEQF
>NA|TRBJ1-3|TRBV2
ASRPPGSSSGNTIY
>NA|TRBJ1-1|TRBV7-3
ASSLSTHTEAF
>TRBD2|TRBJ2-1|TRBV5-1
ASSSRREGGNEQF
>TRBD2|TRBJ2-1|TRBV9
ASSVELASGRGEQF